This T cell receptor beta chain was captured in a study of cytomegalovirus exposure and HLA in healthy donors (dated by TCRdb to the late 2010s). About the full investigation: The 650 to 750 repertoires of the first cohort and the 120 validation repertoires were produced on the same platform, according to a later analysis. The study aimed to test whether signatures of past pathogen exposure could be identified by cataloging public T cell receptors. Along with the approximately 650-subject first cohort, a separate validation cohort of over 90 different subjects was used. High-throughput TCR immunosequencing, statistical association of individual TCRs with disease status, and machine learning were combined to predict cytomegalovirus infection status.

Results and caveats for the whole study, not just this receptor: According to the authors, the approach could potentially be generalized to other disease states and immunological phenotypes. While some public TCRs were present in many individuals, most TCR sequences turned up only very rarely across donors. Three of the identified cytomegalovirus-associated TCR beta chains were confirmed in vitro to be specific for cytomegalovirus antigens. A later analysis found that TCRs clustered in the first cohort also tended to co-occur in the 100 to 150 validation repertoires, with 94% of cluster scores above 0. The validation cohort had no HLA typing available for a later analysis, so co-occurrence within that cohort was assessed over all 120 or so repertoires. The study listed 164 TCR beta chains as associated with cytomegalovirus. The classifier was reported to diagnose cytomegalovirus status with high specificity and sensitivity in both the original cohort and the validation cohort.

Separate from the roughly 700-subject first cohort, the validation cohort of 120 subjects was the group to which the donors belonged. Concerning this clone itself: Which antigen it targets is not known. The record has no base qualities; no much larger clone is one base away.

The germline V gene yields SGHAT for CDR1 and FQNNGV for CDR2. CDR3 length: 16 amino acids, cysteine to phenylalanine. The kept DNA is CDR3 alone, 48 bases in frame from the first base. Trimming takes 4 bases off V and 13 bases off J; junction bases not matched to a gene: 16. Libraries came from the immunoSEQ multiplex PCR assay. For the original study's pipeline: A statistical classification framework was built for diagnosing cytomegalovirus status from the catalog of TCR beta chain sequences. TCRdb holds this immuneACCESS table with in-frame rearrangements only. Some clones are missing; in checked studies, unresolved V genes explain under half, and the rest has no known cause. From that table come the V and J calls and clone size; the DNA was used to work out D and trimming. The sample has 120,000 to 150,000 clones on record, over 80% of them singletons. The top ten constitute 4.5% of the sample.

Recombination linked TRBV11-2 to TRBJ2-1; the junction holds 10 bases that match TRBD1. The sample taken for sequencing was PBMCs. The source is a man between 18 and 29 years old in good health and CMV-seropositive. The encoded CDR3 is CASSSRGGGTGDRQFF. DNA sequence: TGTGCCAGCAGCTCCCGAGGGGGCGGGACAGGGGATCGTCAGTTCTTC.